The 22 T cell receptor beta chains below come from one sample, sequenced in a study of shared clonotypes between healthy human individuals (dated by TCRdb to 2018 to 2021). The library was prepared using the immunoSEQ multiplex PCR assay. The clones in this table, taken by TCRdb from immuneACCESS, are in-frame only. Not every clone is retained; where verified, under half of the shortfall comes from an unresolved V gene, and the cause of the rest is unknown. The sample records roughly 2 million clones, about 94% of which are singletons. The ten biggest clones cover roughly 1.1% of the sample. CD8 naive samples were CD45RO-negative cells positively selected for CCR7, giving a CD45RA+CCR7+ population that excluded TemRA cells. Sequencing used naive CD8+ T cells sorted from blood. The label giving this sample's cell subset or site can be read as: CD45RA+CCR7+. Receptors were obtained from a man aged 18-30 years in good health.

The rearrangement uses TRBV7-6 and TRBJ2-3; D gene unclear. Trimming removed 1 base from V and 0 bases from J, with 8 bases in between. This CDR3 is 15 amino acids long. Germline CDR1 reads SGHVS; CDR2 reads FNYEAQ. This chain's CDR3 is CASSLVPTSTDTQYF. The CDR3 DNA reads as TGTGCCAGCAGCTTAGTACCCACGAGCACAGATACGCAGTATTTT. The variable domain in full, with the rest retrieved from reference TRBV7-6 and TRBJ2-3, is GAGVSQSPRYKVTKRGQDVALRCDPISGHVSLYWYRQALGQGPEFLTYFNYEAQQDKSGLPNDRFSAERPEGSISTLTIQRTEQRDSAMYRCASSLVPTSTDTQYFGPGTRLTVL.

This sequence joins TRBV2 and TRBJ1-2; D gene unclear. Germline V gives CDR1 SNHLY, CDR2 FYNNEI. The CDR3 runs to 14 residues. V lost 3 bases and J 2 bases, leaving 10 bases between the germline ends. CDR3 residues: CASSDEVGNYGYTF. For the CDR3, the DNA is TGTGCCAGCAGTGATGAGGTGGGGAACTATGGCTACACCTTC.

The chain joins TRBV7-8 to TRBJ2-7; D is unclear. Trimming pared 5 bases from V and 4 bases from J, leaving 12 bases between. Germline CDR1 is SGHVS and CDR2 is FQNEAQ. The CDR3 sequence is 13 residues long. The CDR3 bases are TGTGCCAGCAGCCTGAGGTCCGCGTACGAGCAGTACTTC. Protein product: CASSLRSAYEQYF.

This clone came up once. The same CDR3 is also encoded by other DNA sequences in this sample. The rearrangement uses TRBV27 and TRBJ2-5, with D possibly TRBD2 on 5 matching bases. The CDR3 contains 12 residues. Germline lookup yields CDR1 MNHEY and CDR2 SMNVEV (reference sequence). Trimming left V 2 bases short and J 4 bases short, with 5 bases between. CDR3 bases: TGTGCCAGCAGTTTAGCGGGAGAGACCCAGTACTTC. Protein product: CASSLAGETQYF.

This rearrangement joins TRBV6-6 to TRBJ1-1, with D uncertain. In germline, CDR1 is MNHNY, CDR2 SVGAGI (reference sequence). Trimming stripped 2 bases from V and 0 bases from J, with 10 bases between. The CDR3 is made up of 15 amino acids. The chain's CDR3 is CASSYNDGLNTEAFF. CDR3 DNA sequence: TGTGCCAGCAGTTACAACGACGGGTTGAACACTGAAGCTTTCTTT.

The chain employs TRBV19 and TRBJ2-7, with 8 bases identical to TRBD1. CDR3 length: 15 amino acids. V was clipped by 5 bases and J by 2 bases; unmatched bases: 8. Germline-derived CDR1 and CDR2 are LNHDA and SQIVND (reference sequence). As DNA, the CDR3 is TGTGCCAGTAGTCCCCGGACAGGGAGTCCCTACGAGCAGTACTTC. Its protein product is CASSPRTGSPYEQYF.

This clone came up once. The genes are TRBV15 and TRBJ1-5; 7 bases align to TRBD1. Germline V gene data show CDR1 as LNHNV and CDR2 as YYDKDF (reference sequence). This CDR3 spans 16 amino acids. The junction had 4 bases not matched to a gene; V was cut back by 0 bases and J by 2 bases. CDR3 DNA sequence: TGTGCCACCAGCAGAGAGAGGGGGCGAGGCAATCAGCCCCAGCATTTT. It is translated as CATSRERGRGNQPQHF. Looking up the rest from reference TRBV15 and TRBJ1-5 gives the full variable domain: DAMVIQNPRYQVTQFGKPVTLSCSQTLNHNVMYWYQQKSSQAPKLLFHYYDKDFNNEADTPDNFQSRRPNTSFCFLDIRSPGLGDTAMYLCATSRERGRGNQPQHFGDGTRLSIL.

As regards this clone: A junction boundary mismatches the germline segment, possibly from a read error. The chain employs TRBV7-7 and TRBJ2-3; no definite D call. This CDR3 is built from 13 residues. Germline V gene sequence: CDR1 SSHAT, CDR2 FNYEAQ (reference sequence). The CDR3, as DNA: TGTGCTAGCAGCTCCGAACTCACAGATACGCAGTATTTT. Protein sequence: CASSSELTDTQYF.

Comment on this clone: An end of the junction differs from the germline gene, which may be a read error. The chain recombines TRBV7-7 with TRBJ2-7, with a possible D match to TRBD1 (6 bases). Germline V gene sequence: CDR1 SSHAT, CDR2 FNYEAQ (reference sequence). This CDR3 region has 15 residues. CDR3: CASSLAPGAGYEQYF. CDR3 nucleotide sequence: TGTGCTAGCAGCTTAGCGCCAGGGGCTGGGTACGAGCAGTACTTC. Looking up the rest from reference TRBV7-7 and TRBJ2-7 gives the full variable domain: GAGVSQSPRYKVTKRGQDVTLRCDPISSHATLYWYQQALGQGPEFLTYFNYEAQPDKSGLPSDRFSAERPEGSISTLTIQRTEQRDSAMYRCASSLAPGAGYEQYFGPGTRLTVT.

A single count supports this clone. The rearrangement joins TRBV5-1 to TRBJ2-2; D unclear. Germline lookup yields CDR1 SGHRS and CDR2 YFSETQ. The CDR3 spans 13 residues. The V and J ends lost 4 bases and 3 bases respectively, with 7 bases between them. The CDR3 is CASSPEYTGELFF. In nucleotides, the CDR3 is TGCGCCAGCAGCCCGGAATACACCGGGGAGCTGTTTTTT. The complete variable domain, with remaining parts taken from reference TRBV5-1 and TRBJ2-2, reads KAGVTQTPRYLIKTRGQQVTLSCSPISGHRSVSWYQQTPGQGLQFLFEYFSETQRNKGNFPGRFSGRQFSNSRSEMNVSTLELGDSALYLCASSPEYTGELFFGEGSRLTVL.

A single count supports this clone. V is TRBV27 and J is TRBJ2-1; 7 positions agree with TRBD1. This CDR3 spans 18 amino acids. In germline, CDR1 is MNHEY, CDR2 SMNVEV (reference sequence). V was clipped by 3 bases and J by 2 bases; unmatched bases: 13. The CDR3 loop is CASSFLDVGQVAYNEQFF. For the CDR3, the DNA is TGTGCCAGCAGTTTTTTAGATGTCGGACAGGTTGCCTACAATGAGCAGTTCTTC.

The rearrangement joins TRBV25-1 to TRBJ2-2; no clear D. This CDR3 spans 12 amino acids. Germline-derived CDR1 and CDR2 are MGHDK and SYGVNS. V lost 6 bases, J lost 7 bases, and 9 bases lay in between. The CDR3 sequence: CASRVHGGELFF. The CDR3, as DNA: TGTGCCAGCAGAGTCCACGGCGGGGAGCTGTTTTTT.

This clone was counted only a few times. The sample has other DNA sequences that encode this CDR3 too. The CDR3 region has the DNA TGCGCCAGCAGCTTTGGGAGCTCCTACGAGCAGTACTTC. Translated: CASSFGSSYEQYF. The V gene is TRBV5-1, the J gene TRBJ2-7, with D possibly being TRBD2 (5 bases). Trimming pared 2 bases from V and 0 bases from J, leaving 6 bases between. Germline V gene data show CDR1 as SGHRS and CDR2 as YFSETQ. The CDR3 extends over 13 amino acids.

This chain connects TRBV14 to TRBJ1-2, with no clear D. The V gene lost 0 bases and the J gene lost 5 bases, with 10 bases spanning the gap. Germline CDR1 and CDR2: SGHDN and FVKESK. The CDR3 totals 14 residues. The CDR3 loop reads CASSQEFGGYGYTF. In nucleotides, the CDR3 is TGTGCCAGCAGCCAAGAGTTCGGCGGGTATGGCTACACCTTC.

This chain joins TRBV9 and TRBJ2-3; D may be TRBD1 (5 bases). From germline, CDR1 is SGDLS and CDR2 YYNGEE. V shed 0 bases and J shed 3 bases, with 11 bases lying between them. The CDR3 contains 15 residues. The DNA of the CDR3 is TGTGCCAGCAGCGTAGGGGTCAGGGTAACAGATACGCAGTATTTT. Encoded protein: CASSVGVRVTDTQYF. The full variable domain, completed using reference TRBV9 and TRBJ2-3, is DSGVTQTPKHLITATGQRVTLRCSPRSGDLSVYWYQQSLDQGLQFLIQYYNGEERAKGNILERFSAQQFPDLHSELNLSSLELGDSALYFCASSVGVRVTDTQYFGPGTRLTVL.

This rearrangement joins TRBV10-3 to TRBJ2-1; 9 bases align to TRBD2. The germline V gene encodes CDR1 ENHRY and CDR2 SYGVKD. V dropped 4 bases and J dropped 11; count of bases not matched to a gene: 12. The CDR3 spans 15 residues. The CDR3: CAISGAAGGPPKQFF. CDR3 sequence (DNA): TGTGCCATCAGTGGAGCAGCGGGAGGCCCACCCAAGCAGTTCTTC.

CDR3 nucleotides: TGTGCCAGCAGCTTAGGACCAGGGTTTAACTATGGCTACACCTTC. Its protein product is CASSLGPGFNYGYTF. This sequence joins TRBV7-9 and TRBJ1-2; weak D call: TRBD1 (5 bases). V was shortened by 1 base and J by 1 base, with 10 bases between the two germline ends. The germline V gene encodes CDR1 SEHNR and CDR2 FQNEAQ (reference sequence). This CDR3 is built from 15 residues.

The chain carries TRBV30 and TRBJ1-5; the D is unclear. V was shortened by 1 base and J by 10 bases, with 2 bases between the two germline ends. The CDR3 sequence is 9 residues long. Germline-derived CDR1 and CDR2 are GTSNPN and SVGIG (reference sequence). For the CDR3, the DNA is TGTGCCTGGAGTGATCCCCAGCATTTT. Translated, it gives CAWSDPQHF. The full variable domain, its missing parts supplied by reference TRBV30 and TRBJ1-5, is SQTIHQWPATLVQPVGSPLSLECTVEGTSNPNLYWYRQAAGRGLQLLFYSVGIGQISSEVPQNLSASRPQDRQFILSSKKLLLSDSGFYLCAWSDPQHFGDGTRLSIL.

The chain combines TRBV29-1 with TRBJ1-2; 8 bases map to TRBD1. The CDR3 is made up of 16 amino acids. Germline V lookup: CDR1 SQVTM, CDR2 ANQGSEA. With V trimmed by 7 bases and J by 0 bases, 13 bases remained unmatched. CDR3 bases: TGCAGCGCCCTCGTCCCGGGACAGGAAACTAACTATGGCTACACCTTC. It codes for CSALVPGQETNYGYTF.

The rearrangement joins TRBV2 to TRBJ1-2, with 8 nucleotides matching TRBD1. The CDR3 length is 13 residues. Germline V gives CDR1 SNHLY, CDR2 FYNNEI. The junction had 8 bases not matched to a gene; V was cut back by 6 bases and J by 8 bases. CDR3 sequence: CASSPTGGGGYTF. CDR3 DNA sequence: TGTGCCAGCAGCCCCACAGGGGGTGGGGGCTACACCTTC.

The V call is TRBV9, the J call TRBJ2-2; D call uncertain. With 4 bases removed from V and 6 bases from J, the gap between germline ends came to 10 bases. Germline CDR1 reads SGDLS; CDR2 reads YYNGEE. This CDR3 region has 13 residues. The CDR3 DNA reads TGTGCCAGCAGCTCACATGGGGCCGGGGAGCTGTTTTTT. Residues: CASSSHGAGELFF. The variable domain in full, completed from reference TRBV9 and TRBJ2-2, reads DSGVTQTPKHLITATGQRVTLRCSPRSGDLSVYWYQQSLDQGLQFLIQYYNGEERAKGNILERFSAQQFPDLHSELNLSSLELGDSALYFCASSSHGAGELFFGEGSRLTVL.

This rearrangement joins TRBV28 to TRBJ2-3; 12 positions match TRBD1. CDR3 size: 17 residues. CDR1 is MDHEN, CDR2 SYDVKM, per germline. V lost 6 bases and J lost 2; bases outside the gene matches: 9. The CDR3 DNA reads as TGTGCCAGCAGCTGGGACAGGGGGCCCAGGGCCACAGATACGCAGTATTTT. Translation gives CASSWDRGPRATDTQYF.